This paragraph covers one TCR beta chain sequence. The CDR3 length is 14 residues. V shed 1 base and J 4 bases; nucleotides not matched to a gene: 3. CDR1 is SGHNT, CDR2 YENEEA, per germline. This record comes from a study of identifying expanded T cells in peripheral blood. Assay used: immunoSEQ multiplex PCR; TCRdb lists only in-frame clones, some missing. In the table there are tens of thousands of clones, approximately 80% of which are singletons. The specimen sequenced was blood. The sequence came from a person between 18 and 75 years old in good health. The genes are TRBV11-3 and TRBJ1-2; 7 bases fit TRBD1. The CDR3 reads CASSLGQGGYGYTF. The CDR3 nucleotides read TGTGCCAGCAGCTTAGGACAGGGTGGCTATGGCTACACCTTC.